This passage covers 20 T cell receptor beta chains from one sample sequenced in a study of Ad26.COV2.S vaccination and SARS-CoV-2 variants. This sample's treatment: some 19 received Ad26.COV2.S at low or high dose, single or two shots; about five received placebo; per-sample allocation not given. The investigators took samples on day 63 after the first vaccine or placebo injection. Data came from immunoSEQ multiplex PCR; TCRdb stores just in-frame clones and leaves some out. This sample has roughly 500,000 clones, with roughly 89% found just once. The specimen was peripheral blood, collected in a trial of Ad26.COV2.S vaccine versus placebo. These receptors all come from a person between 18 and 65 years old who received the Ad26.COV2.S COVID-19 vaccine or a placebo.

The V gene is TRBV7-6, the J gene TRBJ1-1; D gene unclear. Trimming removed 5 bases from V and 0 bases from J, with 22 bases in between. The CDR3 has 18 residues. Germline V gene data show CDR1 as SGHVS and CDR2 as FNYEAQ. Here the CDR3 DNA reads TGTGCCAGCAGCCCCCCGGGTTGGCTCGAAGAAGTGAACACTGAAGCTTTCTTT. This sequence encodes CASSPPGWLEEVNTEAFF.

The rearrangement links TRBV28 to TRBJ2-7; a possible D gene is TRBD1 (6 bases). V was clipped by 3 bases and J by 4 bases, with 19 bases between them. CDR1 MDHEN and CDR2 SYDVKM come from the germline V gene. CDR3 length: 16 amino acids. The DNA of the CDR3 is TGTGCCAGCAGTTTCAGGGGACACCTCTTAGGATACGAGCAGTACTTC. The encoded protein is CASSFRGHLLGYEQYF.

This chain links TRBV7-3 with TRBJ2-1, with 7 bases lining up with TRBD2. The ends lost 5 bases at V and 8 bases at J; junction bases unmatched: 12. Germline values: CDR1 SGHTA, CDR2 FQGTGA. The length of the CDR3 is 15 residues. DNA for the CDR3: TGTGCCAGCAGCAAAGGGGCGGGAGAGGTCGATGAGCAGTTCTTC. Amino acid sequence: CASSKGAGEVDEQFF. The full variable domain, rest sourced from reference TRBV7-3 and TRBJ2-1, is GAGVSQTPSNKVTEKGKYVELRCDPISGHTALYWYRQSLGQGPEFLIYFQGTGAADDSGLPNDRFFAVRPEGSVSTLKIQRTERGDSAVYLCASSKGAGEVDEQFFGPGTRLTVL.

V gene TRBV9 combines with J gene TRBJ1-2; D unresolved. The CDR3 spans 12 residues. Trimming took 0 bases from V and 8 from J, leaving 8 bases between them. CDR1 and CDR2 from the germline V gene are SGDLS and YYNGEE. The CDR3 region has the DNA TGTGCCAGCAGCGTAGGCCACCGGGGCTACACCTTC. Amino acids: CASSVGHRGYTF.

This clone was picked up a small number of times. The CDR3: CASSLSSGGALKQFF. The CDR3 nucleotides read TGTGCCAGCAGCCTCAGTAGCGGGGGGGCACTAAAGCAGTTCTTC. The genes are TRBV7-2 and TRBJ2-1; 11 nucleotides match TRBD2. The CDR3 spans 15 residues. Germline CDR1 is SGHTA and CDR2 is FQGNSA. V was clipped by 5 bases and J by 11 bases; unmatched bases: 11.

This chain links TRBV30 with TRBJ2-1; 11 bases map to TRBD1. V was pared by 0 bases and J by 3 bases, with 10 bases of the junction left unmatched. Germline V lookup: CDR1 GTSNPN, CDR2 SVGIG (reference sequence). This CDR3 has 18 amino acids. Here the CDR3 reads CAWSVRHAGQGDYNEQFF. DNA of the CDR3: TGTGCCTGGAGTGTACGACATGCGGGACAGGGGGACTACAATGAGCAGTTCTTC.

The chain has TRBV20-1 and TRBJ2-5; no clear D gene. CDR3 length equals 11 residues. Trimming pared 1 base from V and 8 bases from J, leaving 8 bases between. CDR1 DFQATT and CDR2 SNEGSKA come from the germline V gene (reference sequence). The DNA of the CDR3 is TGCAGTGCTAGAGTGGGTACAACCCAGTACTTC. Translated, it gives CSARVGTTQYF.

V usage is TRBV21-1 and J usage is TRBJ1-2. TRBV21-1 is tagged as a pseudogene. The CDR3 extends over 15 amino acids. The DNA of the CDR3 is TGTGCCAGCAGCAAAGTAAGGGTGGGTCAGCGTGGCTACACCTTC. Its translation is CASSKVRVGQRGYTF.

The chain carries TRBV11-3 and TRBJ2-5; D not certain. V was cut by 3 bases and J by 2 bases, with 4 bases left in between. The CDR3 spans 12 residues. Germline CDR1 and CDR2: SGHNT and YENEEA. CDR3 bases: TGTGCCAGCAGCTTCACACAAGAGACCCAGTACTTC. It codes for CASSFTQETQYF.

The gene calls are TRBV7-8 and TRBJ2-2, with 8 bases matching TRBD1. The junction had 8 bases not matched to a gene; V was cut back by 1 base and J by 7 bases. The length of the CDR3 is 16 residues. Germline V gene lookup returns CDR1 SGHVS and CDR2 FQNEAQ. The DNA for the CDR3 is TGTGCCAGCAGCTTAGACAGGGGGGATAATAGCGGGGAGCTGTTTTTT. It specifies CASSLDRGDNSGELFF.

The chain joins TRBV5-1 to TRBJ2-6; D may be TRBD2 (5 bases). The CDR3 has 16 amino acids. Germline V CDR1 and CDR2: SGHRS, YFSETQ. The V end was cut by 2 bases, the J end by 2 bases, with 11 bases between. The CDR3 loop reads CASSLGPEAGANVLTF. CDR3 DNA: TGCGCCAGCAGCTTAGGGCCGGAGGCTGGGGCCAACGTCCTGACTTTC.

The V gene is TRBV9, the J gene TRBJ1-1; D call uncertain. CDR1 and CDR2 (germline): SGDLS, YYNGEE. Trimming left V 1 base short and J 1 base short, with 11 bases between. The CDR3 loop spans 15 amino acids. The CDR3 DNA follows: TGTGCCAGCAGCGTATTCCCGAATCGGAACACTGAAGCTTTCTTT. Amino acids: CASSVFPNRNTEAFF. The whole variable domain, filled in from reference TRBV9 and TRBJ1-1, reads DSGVTQTPKHLITATGQRVTLRCSPRSGDLSVYWYQQSLDQGLQFLIQYYNGEERAKGNILERFSAQQFPDLHSELNLSSLELGDSALYFCASSVFPNRNTEAFFGQGTRLTVV.

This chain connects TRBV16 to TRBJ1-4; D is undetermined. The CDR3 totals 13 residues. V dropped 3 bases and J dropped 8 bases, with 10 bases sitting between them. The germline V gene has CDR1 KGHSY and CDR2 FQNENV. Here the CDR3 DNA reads TGTGCCAGCAGCCAGGGGATAGACGAAAAACTGTTTTTT. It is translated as CASSQGIDEKLFF.

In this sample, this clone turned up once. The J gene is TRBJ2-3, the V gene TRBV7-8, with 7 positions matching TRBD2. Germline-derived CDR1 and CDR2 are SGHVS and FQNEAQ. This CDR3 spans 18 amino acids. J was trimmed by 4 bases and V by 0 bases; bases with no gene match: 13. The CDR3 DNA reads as TGTGCCAGCAGCTTAGCGGGGCTAGCGAGCGGGATCCCAGATACGCAGTATTTT. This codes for CASSLAGLASGIPDTQYF.

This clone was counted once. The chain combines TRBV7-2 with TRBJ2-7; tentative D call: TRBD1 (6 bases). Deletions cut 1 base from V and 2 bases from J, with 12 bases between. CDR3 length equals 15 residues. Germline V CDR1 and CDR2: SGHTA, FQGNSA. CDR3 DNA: TGTGCCAGCAGCTTAGTCGTGGCAGGGGCCTACGAGCAGTACTTC. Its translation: CASSLVVAGAYEQYF.

CDR3 region: CASTFGQGLNYGYTF. The CDR3 bases are TGTGCCAGCACCTTTGGACAGGGACTTAACTATGGCTACACCTTC. The chain combines TRBV6-5 with TRBJ1-2, with 8 bases that match TRBD1. V shed 7 bases and J 1 base; nucleotides not matched to a gene: 8. This CDR3 region has 15 residues. Germline loops: CDR1 MNHEY, CDR2 SVGAGI.

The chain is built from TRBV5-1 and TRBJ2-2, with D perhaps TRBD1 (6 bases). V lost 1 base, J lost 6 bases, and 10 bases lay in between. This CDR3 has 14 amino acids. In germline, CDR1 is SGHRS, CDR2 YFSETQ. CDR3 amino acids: CASSLRAGAGELFF. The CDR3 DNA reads TGCGCCAGCAGCTTGAGGGCAGGGGCCGGGGAGCTGTTTTTT.

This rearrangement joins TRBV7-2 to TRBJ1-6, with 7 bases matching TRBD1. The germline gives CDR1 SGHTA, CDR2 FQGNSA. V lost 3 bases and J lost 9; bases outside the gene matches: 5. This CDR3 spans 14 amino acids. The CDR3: CASSFETGVSPLHF. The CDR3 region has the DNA TGTGCCAGCAGCTTCGAAACAGGGGTTTCACCCCTCCACTTT.

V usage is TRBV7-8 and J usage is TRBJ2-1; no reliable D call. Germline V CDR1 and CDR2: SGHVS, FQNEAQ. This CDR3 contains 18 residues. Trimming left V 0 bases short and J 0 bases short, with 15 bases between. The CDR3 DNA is TGTGCCAGCAGCTTAGCACGACGCGCTCCTAGCTCCTACAATGAGCAGTTCTTC. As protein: CASSLARRAPSSYNEQFF.

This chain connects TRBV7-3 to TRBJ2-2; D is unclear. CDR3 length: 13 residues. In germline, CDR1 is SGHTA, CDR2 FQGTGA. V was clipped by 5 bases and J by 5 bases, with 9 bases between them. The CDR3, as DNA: TGTGCCAGCAGCCAGATATTGACCGGGGAGCTGTTTTTT. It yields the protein CASSQILTGELFF.